The sequence of this T cell receptor (beta chain) was determined in a study of CD8+ T cells in alopecia areata. Study-level findings and limits: In scalp, tofacitinib significantly decreased clonality and expanded CD8+ clones among the top 100.

Described treatment: oral pan-JAK inhibitor, 5-10 mg twice daily. Peripheral blood samples and lesional scalp punch biopsies were obtained from alopecia areata patients. PBMCs were stained for CD3, CD4 and CD8, and CD4+ and CD8+ T cells were sorted. A few counts support this clone. As yet, its antigen is unknown. Sequencing templates came from extracted RNA that was reverse transcribed into cDNA. Data came from immunoSEQ multiplex PCR; TCRdb stores just in-frame clones and leaves some out. The sample consists of nearly 200,000 clones, roughly 64% of them appearing once. Trimming cost V 8 bases and J 4 bases; bases outside gene matches: 9. The CDR3 is 14 residues long. The germline V gene has CDR1 MNHEY and CDR2 SMNVEV (reference sequence).

The TCR sequence derives from a human donor with alopecia areata. The chain links TRBV27 to TRBJ1-1, with 8 bases fitting TRBD1. This material consisted of CD4+ T cells sorted from blood, taken at week 24, from a patient treated with tofacitinib. The CDR3 reads CASFNRDRPTEAFF. CDR3 DNA: TGTGCCAGCTTCAACCGGGACAGGCCCACTGAAGCTTTCTTT.